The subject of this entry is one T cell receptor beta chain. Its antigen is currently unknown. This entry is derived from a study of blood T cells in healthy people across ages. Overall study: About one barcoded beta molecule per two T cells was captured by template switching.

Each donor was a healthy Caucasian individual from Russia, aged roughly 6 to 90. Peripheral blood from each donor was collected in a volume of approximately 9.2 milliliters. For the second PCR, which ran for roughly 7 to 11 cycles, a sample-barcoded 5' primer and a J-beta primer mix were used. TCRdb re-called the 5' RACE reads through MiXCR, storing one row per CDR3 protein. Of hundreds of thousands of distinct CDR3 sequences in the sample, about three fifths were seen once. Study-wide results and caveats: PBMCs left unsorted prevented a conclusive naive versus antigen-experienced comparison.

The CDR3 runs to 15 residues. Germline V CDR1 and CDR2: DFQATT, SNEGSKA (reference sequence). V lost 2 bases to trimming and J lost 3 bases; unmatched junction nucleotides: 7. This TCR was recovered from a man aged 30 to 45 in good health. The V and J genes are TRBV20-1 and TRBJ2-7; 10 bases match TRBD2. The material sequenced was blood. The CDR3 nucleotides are TGCAGTGCTAGATCCCCACTAGCGGGAAACTACGAGCAGTACTTC. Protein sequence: CSARSPLAGNYEQYF.